Listed here are 28 T cell receptor beta chains from one sample, sequenced in a study of OX40 agonist ivuxolimab in advanced cancers. The data were produced by immunoSEQ multiplex PCR, yet TCRdb's version contains in-frame clones alone and is incomplete. The sample lists 130,000 or so clones, about nine tenths occurring once. The input for sequencing was CD4+ or CD8+ T cells sorted from blood, taken in a trial of the OX40 agonist ivuxolimab. The origin of the receptors is an adult with an advanced solid tumor such as melanoma, head and neck, liver or kidney cancer.

The chain joins TRBV28 to TRBJ2-3; D gene unclear. V lost 10 bases to trimming and J lost 5 bases, with 13 bases between them. CDR3 size: 12 residues. Germline CDR1 reads MDHEN; CDR2 reads SYDVKM. CDR3 amino acids: CATNYGVDTQYF. The CDR3 nucleotides read TGTGCCACCAATTATGGGGTAGATACGCAGTATTTT.

The chain employs TRBV28 and TRBJ2-7; 7 bases agree with TRBD1. V lost 6 bases, J lost 6 bases, and 17 bases stayed unmatched. The CDR3 length is 16 residues. CDR1 and CDR2 (germline): MDHEN, SYDVKM. CDR3 DNA sequence: TGTGCCAGCAGGGGACAGAATATAGGTCGGACCGGCGAGCAGTACTTC. Its translation is CASRGQNIGRTGEQYF.

This chain links TRBV19 with TRBJ2-1; 14 nucleotides line up with TRBD2. V lost 4 bases to trimming and J lost 5 bases; unmatched junction nucleotides: 7. This CDR3 contains 17 residues. CDR1 is LNHDA and CDR2 is SQIVND in the germline V gene (reference sequence). The CDR3 is CASSTRLAGGQNNEQFF. The CDR3 bases are TGTGCCAGTAGTACGAGACTAGCGGGAGGGCAGAACAATGAGCAGTTCTTC.

J is TRBJ2-1 and V is TRBV15; D is uncertain. This CDR3 spans 12 amino acids. V lost 0 bases, J lost 10 bases, and 7 bases lay in between. Germline CDR1 and CDR2: LNHNV and YYDKDF (reference sequence). This CDR3 is CATSRDLREQFF. The CDR3 coding sequence is TGTGCCACCAGCAGAGATCTCAGAGAGCAGTTCTTC.

The rearrangement uses TRBV7-9 and TRBJ2-5, with TRBD2 matching over 11 bases. The DNA matches TRBJ2-7 better at its end, which makes the J call doubtful. Germline V gene sequence: CDR1 SEHNR, CDR2 FQNEAQ (reference sequence). The CDR3 has 15 residues. CDR3: CASSLTSGTSYEQYF. As DNA, the CDR3 is TGTGCCAGCAGCTTGACTAGCGGGACTTCCTACGAGCAGTACTTC.

The chain is built from TRBV5-4 and TRBJ2-7; 12 positions agree with TRBD2. Per the germline V gene, CDR1 is SGHNT and CDR2 is YYREEE (reference sequence). CDR3 size: 15 residues. The J segment lost 7 bases and the V segment lost 4 bases, leaving 9 bases of the junction unmatched. The CDR3 sequence: CASSRTSGTSVEQYF. CDR3 in DNA: TGTGCCAGCAGCCGGACTAGCGGGACTTCCGTGGAGCAGTACTTC.

This clone occurred once. The V and J genes are TRBV7-3 and TRBJ1-1; perhaps TRBD1 as D (6 bases). The V and J ends lost 5 bases and 1 base respectively, with 11 bases between them. The germline V gene encodes CDR1 SGHTA and CDR2 FQGTGA. This CDR3 is 14 amino acids long. CDR3 loop: CASSPGAGNTEAFF. CDR3 DNA sequence: TGTGCCAGCAGCCCGGGGGCGGGGAACACTGAAGCTTTCTTT.

This rearrangement joins TRBV7-2 to TRBJ2-3; 8 bases match TRBD2. J lost 4 bases, V lost 5 bases, and 5 bases had no gene match. Germline CDR1 reads SGHTA; CDR2 reads FQGNSA. CDR3 length equals 14 residues. The CDR3 DNA is TGTGCCAGCAGCCCGGGGGGGGGACCAGATACGCAGTATTTT. This encodes CASSPGGGPDTQYF.

The rearrangement joins TRBV28 to TRBJ1-1; D may be TRBD1 (5 bases). This CDR3 is built from 14 residues. The germline gives CDR1 MDHEN, CDR2 SYDVKM. V lost 7 bases and J 1 base, leaving 13 bases between the germline ends. CDR3 protein: CASKKGGGNTEAFF. The DNA of the CDR3 is TGTGCCAGCAAAAAAGGCGGGGGGAACACTGAAGCTTTCTTT.

This rearrangement joins TRBV30 to TRBJ2-6; TRBD1 might be the D (6 bases). The V gene lost 3 bases and the J gene lost 0 bases, with 12 bases spanning the gap. CDR1 is GTSNPN, CDR2 SVGIG, per germline (reference sequence). The CDR3 spans 16 residues. Here the CDR3 reads CAWRGARYSGANVLTF. The CDR3 DNA is TGTGCCTGGAGGGGGGCTCGGTACTCTGGGGCCAACGTCCTGACTTTC.

The genes are TRBV5-1 and TRBJ2-5; 12 positions match TRBD2. The DNA end is more similar to TRBJ2-7, so the J call may be wrong. Per germline, CDR1 SGHRS and CDR2 YFSETQ. The CDR3 runs 16 residues. CDR3 region: CASKPWTSGNTYEQYF. CDR3 nucleotides: TGCGCCAGCAAACCATGGACTAGCGGGAACACCTACGAGCAGTACTTC.

This clone showed up just once. V gene TRBV18 combines with J gene TRBJ1-5; D is unclear. Trimming pared 1 base from V and 4 bases from J, leaving 5 bases between. Germline V gene sequence: CDR1 KGHSH, CDR2 LQKENI. The CDR3 loop spans 13 amino acids. The CDR3 loop is CASSPHENQPQHF. Written as DNA, the CDR3 is TGTGCCAGCTCACCACACGAGAATCAGCCCCAGCATTTT.

The chain joins TRBV28 to TRBJ2-7; 8 nucleotides agree with TRBD1. Germline CDR1 and CDR2: MDHEN and SYDVKM. This CDR3 region has 13 residues. V trimming: 7 bases; J trimming: 7 bases; junction bases outside the gene matches: 9. The CDR3 reads CASNIGTGREQYF. CDR3 coding DNA: TGTGCCAGCAACATCGGGACAGGCCGGGAGCAGTACTTC.

This chain uses TRBV6-6 with TRBJ1-5; D remains unclear. The V end lost 2 bases, the J end lost 4 bases, and 9 bases lay between the germline ends. The CDR3 totals 14 residues. The V gene's germline CDR1 is MNHNY and CDR2 SVGAGI (reference sequence). The DNA for the CDR3 is TGTGCCAGCAGTTACGAATTAGGGAATCAGCCCCAGCATTTT. Protein sequence: CASSYELGNQPQHF.

V is TRBV5-4 and J is TRBJ1-1, with D hard to call. Looked up from germline, CDR1 is SGHNT and CDR2 is YYREEE (reference sequence). The CDR3 is 13 amino acids. V gave up 4 bases and J gave up 1 base, with 8 bases separating them. CDR3 bases: TGTGCCAGCAGCCCCGATGGGAACACTGAAGCTTTCTTT. Protein: CASSPDGNTEAFF.

V gene TRBV30 combines with J gene TRBJ2-2; no clear D gene. Germline CDR1 is GTSNPN and CDR2 is SVGIG (reference sequence). Trimming removed 5 bases at V and 4 bases at J, with 5 bases between. This CDR3 comprises 11 residues. The CDR3 DNA reads TGTGCCTGGTCACCCACCGGGGAGCTGTTTTTT. Protein sequence: CAWSPTGELFF.

The chain links TRBV28 to TRBJ2-2; D possibly uses TRBD1 or TRBD2 (7 bases each). The CDR3 contains 15 residues. Per germline, CDR1 MDHEN and CDR2 SYDVKM. V was trimmed by 6 bases and J by 3 bases, leaving 14 bases between them. The CDR3 DNA reads as TGTGCCAGCAGCCCAGGGGGGGCAGACACCGGGGAGCTGTTTTTT. Amino acid sequence: CASSPGGADTGELFF.

The chain uses TRBV13 and TRBJ2-5, with D unclear. The DNA end favors TRBJ2-7, so the J call may be wrong. The CDR3 extends over 14 amino acids. Germline assignment: CDR1 PRHDT and CDR2 FYEKMQ (reference sequence). The CDR3 region is CASSSPGLTYEQYF. The DNA for the CDR3 is TGTGCCAGCAGCTCTCCGGGTCTCACCTACGAGCAGTACTTC.

The chain couples TRBV7-9 to TRBJ2-7; D not certain. Germline-derived CDR1 and CDR2 are SEHNR and FQNEAQ (reference sequence). V was pared by 5 bases and J by 1 base, with 15 bases between. The CDR3 runs to 15 residues. The CDR3 DNA sequence: TGTGCCAGCAGCCCGTCGTACCGGCTGTCCTACGAGCAGTACTTC. Translation: CASSPSYRLSYEQYF. Filled out from reference TRBV7-9 and TRBJ2-7, the complete variable domain reads DTGVSQNPRHKITKRGQNVTFRCDPISEHNRLYWYRQTLGQGPEFLTYFQNEAQLEKSRLLSDRFSAERPKGSFSTLEIQRTEQGDSAMYLCASSPSYRLSYEQYFGPGTRLTVT.

The V and J genes are TRBV15 and TRBJ1-2; D is unclear. CDR1 is LNHNV, CDR2 YYDKDF, per germline (reference sequence). V gave up 1 base and J gave up 4 bases, with 22 bases separating them. This CDR3 has 18 residues. The CDR3 loop reads CATSRGGQRTGGLYGYTF. In DNA, the CDR3 is TGTGCCACCAGCAGAGGAGGTCAGCGTACCGGCGGTCTCTATGGCTACACCTTC.

This clone was observed a single time. The chain recombines TRBV9 with TRBJ2-5; D is possibly TRBD1 (5 bases). The germline V gene has CDR1 SGDLS and CDR2 YYNGEE. V was trimmed by 4 bases and J by 11 bases, leaving 24 bases between them. The CDR3 has 15 residues. CDR3 DNA sequence: TGTGCCAGCAGCTTAGGGGCAGGAGCCGGCTCGGAGCAGTACTTC. Protein sequence: CASSLGAGAGSEQYF. The full variable domain, in which reference TRBV9 and TRBJ2-5 provide the parts outside the CDR3, is DSGVTQTPKHLITATGQRVTLRCSPRSGDLSVYWYQQSLDQGLQFLIQYYNGEERAKGNILERFSAQQFPDLHSELNLSSLELGDSALYFCASSLGAGAGSEQYFGPGTRLLVL.

The CDR3 here is CASSERNTEAFF. DNA for the CDR3: TGTGCCAGCAGTGAACGGAACACTGAAGCTTTCTTT. The chain uses TRBV2 and TRBJ1-1; D remains unclear. In germline, CDR1 is SNHLY, CDR2 FYNNEI. The V end was cut by 2 bases, the J end by 1 base, with 2 bases between. This CDR3 has 12 amino acids.

The chain has TRBV7-2 and TRBJ2-5; TRBD2 aligns across 7 bases. Unmatched junction bases numbered 7, after V lost 1 base and J lost 2 bases. This CDR3 has 16 amino acids. Germline CDR1 SGHTA, CDR2 FQGNSA. The CDR3 region has the DNA TGTGCCAGCAGCTTAGGTACCAGCGGGGTACAAGAGACCCAGTACTTC. Translation: CASSLGTSGVQETQYF.

This rearrangement joins TRBV5-4 to TRBJ2-7; 11 nucleotides agree with TRBD1. Germline V gene data show CDR1 as SGHNT and CDR2 as YYREEE (reference sequence). The CDR3 contains 16 residues. Trimming took 3 bases from V and 7 from J; bases not matched to a gene: 12. The CDR3 region has the DNA TGTGCCAGCAGCTCTAGACCGGGACAGGGGGTATGGGAGCAGTACTTC. Translated: CASSSRPGQGVWEQYF.

Of note for this clone: This same CDR3 is encoded by further DNA sequences in the sample. The chain employs TRBV9 and TRBJ2-5; 16 bases line up with TRBD2. V lost 2 bases and J lost 2; bases outside the gene matches: 3. This CDR3 spans 17 amino acids. The V gene's germline CDR1 is SGDLS and CDR2 YYNGEE. The CDR3 here is CASSVGLAGGGQETQYF. The CDR3 nucleotides read TGTGCCAGCAGCGTGGGACTAGCGGGAGGGGGGCAAGAGACCCAGTACTTC.

CDR3 DNA sequence: TGTGCCAGCAGTATGGGGACAGGGGCCCAGCCCCAGCATTTT. This encodes CASSMGTGAQPQHF. The rearrangement joins TRBV28 to TRBJ1-5; 10 bases align to TRBD1. The CDR3 runs 14 residues. V shed 5 bases, J shed 7 bases, and the junction held 5 bases outside the gene matches. Germline V gives CDR1 MDHEN, CDR2 SYDVKM.

This sequence joins TRBV11-3 and TRBJ1-1; D may be TRBD1 (6 bases). The CDR3 covers 14 residues. V was pared by 5 bases and J by 6 bases, with 16 bases between. CDR1 SGHNT and CDR2 YENEEA come from the germline V gene. The CDR3 region is CASSAQGGVSEAFF. The CDR3 region has the DNA TGTGCCAGCAGCGCTCAAGGGGGGGTCTCTGAAGCTTTCTTT.

The V and J genes are TRBV28 and TRBJ2-5, with 9 bases identical to TRBD1. With V trimmed by 2 bases and J by 3 bases, 7 bases remained unmatched. Germline V gene lookup returns CDR1 MDHEN and CDR2 SYDVKM. CDR3 size: 16 residues. The CDR3 here is CASSLVGQGKKETQYF. The CDR3 nucleotides read TGTGCCAGCAGTTTAGTCGGACAGGGGAAAAAAGAGACCCAGTACTTC.